The T cell receptor (beta chain) under discussion was sequenced for a study of T cell repertoires in cytomegalovirus infection. Study context: Both CMV infection and a matching HLA type were indicated by public TCR beta signatures.

TCRdb ran MiXCR on the reads and lists one entry per CDR3 protein. The sample holds around 490,000 distinct CDR3 sequences; about 30% are singletons and the top ten take roughly an eighth. Notes on this clonotype: What it binds is unknown.

The length of the CDR3 is 11 residues. Trimming took off 5 bases at V and 7 bases at J, with 11 bases between the two ends. Germline V gene data show CDR1 as SQVTM and CDR2 as ANQGSEA. Whole-study findings and limits: Dominant in the ex vivo response were TCR beta clonotypes restricted by HLA-C and specific for CMV. Individuals carrying CMV plus the relevant HLA were identified by cumulative frequency of public TCR beta families.

V is TRBV29-1 and J is TRBJ1-2, with no clear D. Sequenced input: PBMCs. The receptor was derived from a human donor in good health (CMV status not recorded). Some clones in this sample may be carry-over from other donors' samples. The CDR3: CSVLTDGGYTF. CDR3 coding DNA: TGCAGCGTTTTAACGGATGGTGGCTACACCTTC.